The 15 T cell receptor beta chains presented below share a single source sample, sequenced in a study of cytomegalovirus exposure and HLA in healthy donors. PCR employed 60 Vbeta and 13 Jbeta primers. Assay used: immunoSEQ multiplex PCR; TCRdb lists only in-frame clones, some missing. Among some 160,000 clones listed, 77% were seen once. Sample: PBMCs. Every receptor here comes from a woman in her twenties or thirties in good health and CMV-seronegative.

This clone was found once. The chain employs TRBV27 and TRBJ2-1, with 8 positions matching TRBD2. This CDR3 contains 16 residues. Trimming cost V 4 bases and J 7 bases; bases outside gene matches: 12. The germline V gene encodes CDR1 MNHEY and CDR2 SMNVEV (reference sequence). CDR3: CASSSPGGPGMNEQFF. The CDR3 DNA follows: TGTGCCAGCAGTTCACCGGGGGGGCCGGGGATGAATGAGCAGTTCTTC.

A few counts support this clone. This chain connects TRBV4-3 to TRBJ1-1; no clear D. The ends were cut back, 1 base at V and 6 bases at J, with 18 bases in the middle. Germline CDR1 reads LGHNA; CDR2 reads YSLEER. This CDR3 has 16 residues. In DNA form, the CDR3 reads TGCGCCAGCAGCCAAGGAGTACGGATCGGAAGCGCTGAAGCTTTCTTT. Its translation: CASSQGVRIGSAEAFF.

The V call is TRBV5-4, the J call TRBJ2-7; TRBD1 is a possible D gene (6 bases). The V and J ends lost 1 base and 4 bases respectively, with 18 bases between them. Germline CDR1 reads SGHNT; CDR2 reads YYREEE (reference sequence). This CDR3 is built from 16 residues. The CDR3 loop reads CASSLTPGHLLYEQYF. CDR3 bases: TGTGCCAGCAGCTTGACACCGGGACACCTTTTGTACGAGCAGTACTTC.

The chain uses TRBV12-1 and TRBJ1-4. TRBV12-1 is given as a pseudogene. CDR3 length: 15 amino acids. The CDR3 spells CASSFDWGRGEKLFF. CDR3 nucleotide sequence: TGTGCCAGCAGCTTTGATTGGGGGAGGGGTGAAAAACTGTTTTTT.

This chain connects TRBV9 to TRBJ2-7; D may be TRBD2 (6 bases). CDR1 and CDR2 from the germline V gene are SGDLS and YYNGEE. This CDR3 region has 15 residues. V was trimmed by 4 bases and J by 2 bases, leaving 16 bases between them. DNA of the CDR3: TGTGCCAGCAGCCCCGGGAGCTCCTCCACCTACGAGCAGTACTTC. Translating gives CASSPGSSSTYEQYF.

This chain links TRBV7-3 with TRBJ2-7, with TRBD2 identical over 11 bases. Losses at the gene ends were 2 bases for V and 3 bases for J; bases not matched to a gene: 0. This CDR3 is built from 14 residues. The germline V gene encodes CDR1 SGHTA and CDR2 FQGTGA. The CDR3 nucleotides are TGTGCCAGCAGCTTAGGACTAGCGGGCTACGAGCAGTACTTC. As protein: CASSLGLAGYEQYF.

The V and J genes are TRBV30 and TRBJ2-7; no definite D call. Germline values: CDR1 GTSNPN, CDR2 SVGIG (reference sequence). This CDR3 spans 12 amino acids. Deletions cut 0 bases from V and 6 bases from J, with 9 bases between. For the CDR3, the DNA is TGTGCCTGGAGTGTTTTCAAGCGCGAGCAGTACTTC. Its protein product is CAWSVFKREQYF.

The CDR3 nucleotides are TGTGCCAGCAGCCATAGGTGGCAGGGGCGAGCTGAAGCTTTCTTT. As protein: CASSHRWQGRAEAFF. The chain employs TRBV14 and TRBJ1-1, with D maybe TRBD1 (6 bases). V lost 3 bases, J lost 6 bases, and 17 bases lay in between. The germline gives CDR1 SGHDN, CDR2 FVKESK. The CDR3 runs 15 residues.

The genes are TRBV21-1 and TRBJ1-2; the tabulated D call, TRBD1, remains unverified against the DNA. TRBV21-1 is tagged as a pseudogene. This CDR3 is 14 amino acids long. The CDR3 sequence: CASSKGGSNYGYTF. The CDR3 DNA reads as TGTGCCAGCAGCAAAGGGGGCTCTAACTATGGCTACACCTTC.

Only one count was recorded for this clone. CDR3 DNA sequence: TGTGCCAGCAGCTTAGGCCCCCAGCGGGGGAACCAAGAGACCCAGTACTTC. It encodes CASSLGPQRGNQETQYF. V is TRBV7-9 and J is TRBJ2-5, with TRBD2 matching 8 bases. V trimming: 1 base; J trimming: 0 bases; junction bases outside the gene matches: 7. The CDR3 has 17 residues. Germline-derived CDR1 and CDR2 are SEHNR and FQNEAQ (reference sequence).

The chain uses TRBV11-2 and TRBJ2-3; D might be TRBD2 (6 bases). Germline V gene sequence: CDR1 SGHAT, CDR2 FQNNGV. V was trimmed by 5 bases and J by 4 bases, leaving 19 bases between them. This CDR3 region has 16 residues. The CDR3: CASSGPVGGVPDTQYF. The CDR3, as DNA: TGTGCCAGCAGCGGGCCCGTCGGGGGAGTGCCAGATACGCAGTATTTT.

This clone has more than one count but fewer than ten. In DNA, the CDR3 is TGTGCCAGCAGCTTAGATGCGCGGGAGGCATCCTACGAGCAGTACTTC. Its protein product is CASSLDAREASYEQYF. The chain recombines TRBV7-8 with TRBJ2-7; TRBD2 aligns across 8 bases. Trimming took 1 base from V and 1 from J; bases not matched to a gene: 6. The CDR3 extends over 16 amino acids. Germline CDR1 reads SGHVS; CDR2 reads FQNEAQ.

V usage is TRBV5-1 and J usage is TRBJ2-5; unclear D gene. The length of the CDR3 is 14 residues. Germline CDR1 is SGHRS and CDR2 is YFSETQ. With 3 bases removed from V and 1 base from J, the gap between germline ends came to 10 bases. CDR3 nucleotides: TGCGCCAGCAGCTCGGAGCGCCCCCAAGAGACCCAGTACTTC. It specifies CASSSERPQETQYF.

The chain couples TRBV2 to TRBJ1-5; D is ambiguous. The CDR3 is 12 amino acids. Trimming shortened V by 7 bases and J by 9 bases, and 13 bases separated the two germline ends. Germline V gives CDR1 SNHLY, CDR2 FYNNEI. The DNA for the CDR3 is TGTGCCAGCAACCTTCATAGTGGGCCCCAGCATTTT. It is translated as CASNLHSGPQHF.

J is TRBJ2-7 and V is TRBV29-1, with 8 bases fitting TRBD1. With 6 bases clipped from V and 6 bases from J, the junction kept 7 bases outside the gene matches. This CDR3 is 12 amino acids long. Per the germline V gene, CDR1 is SQVTM and CDR2 is ANQGSEA. The CDR3 nucleotides are TGCAGCGTAAGGACAGGGCGAAGCGAGCAGTACTTC. Translating it yields CSVRTGRSEQYF.